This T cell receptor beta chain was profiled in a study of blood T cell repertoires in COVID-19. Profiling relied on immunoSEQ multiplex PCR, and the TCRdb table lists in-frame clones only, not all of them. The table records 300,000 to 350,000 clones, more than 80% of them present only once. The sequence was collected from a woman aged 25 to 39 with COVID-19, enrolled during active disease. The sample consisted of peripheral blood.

The CDR3 bases are TGTGCCAGCGCCCAGGGGGGCTATGGCTACACCTTC. This encodes CASAQGGYGYTF. This rearrangement joins TRBV27 to TRBJ1-2, with 7 bases matching TRBD1. With 8 bases clipped from V and 4 bases from J, the junction kept 4 bases outside the gene matches. Germline CDR1 is MNHEY and CDR2 is SMNVEV (reference sequence). CDR3 length: 12 amino acids.